This TCR beta chain was retrieved from a study of PD-L1 blockade in urothelial cancer. The wider study: Patients initiated atezolizumab in about 2014 at 1,200 mg intravenously every 3 weeks. Researchers looked at the blood 3 weeks (second dose) and 6 weeks after treatment began.

Sequencing was performed with immunoSEQ multiplex PCR; in TCRdb, only in-frame clones are kept and a portion is missing. The sample has about 74,000 clones; roughly nine tenths are singletons. As to time point: pretreatment peripheral blood. Sample numbers ranged from 1 to 8 per patient, encompassing pretreatment and on-treatment collections. For this clone: The antigen is unknown.

Points from the study as a whole: Tumor-associated clones in blood expanded more at 3 weeks in durable-benefit patients.

The receptor comes from a man in his 70s with urothelial cancer. Here the sequenced sample was PBMCs, taken around atezolizumab (anti-PD-L1) treatment.

The CDR3 coding sequence is TGTGCCAGCAGCGTAGGCCCAGCGGGAGTAGGGGGGAACGGGGAGCTGTTTTTT. It translates to CASSVGPAGVGGNGELFF. The chain carries TRBV9 and TRBJ2-2, with 8 bases matching TRBD2. Trimming cost V 0 bases and J 7 bases; bases outside gene matches: 14. Germline CDR1 SGDLS, CDR2 YYNGEE. The CDR3 is 18 residues long.